This TCR beta chain derives from a study of OX40 agonist ivuxolimab in advanced cancers. For the study at large: Patients received intravenous ivuxolimab every 2 weeks at 0.01 to 10 mg/kg. Aged about 20 to 80 with a mean of roughly 65 years, they were almost 85% male.

Findings and limits, study-wide: No determination was made of the antigen specificity of the expanded peripheral T cells.

To note about this clone: Its specificity is not known.

The CDR3 consists of 13 residues. The method was immunoSEQ multiplex PCR; TCRdb's version includes in-frame clones alone and lacks a portion of them. The sample holds about 78,000 clones, 84% seen once. This sample comprised CD4+ or CD8+ T cells sorted from blood, obtained in a trial of the OX40 agonist ivuxolimab. The sequence derives from an adult with an advanced solid tumor such as melanoma, head and neck, liver or kidney cancer. The chain links TRBV21-1 to TRBJ1-5. TRBV21-1 is a documented pseudogene. Here the CDR3 reads CASSKVAEMAQHF. In DNA form, the CDR3 reads TGTGCCAGCAGCAAAGTCGCGGAGATGGCCCAGCATTTT.